Listed below are T cell receptor beta chains from one sample, sequenced in a study of identical twins. From the 5' RACE reads, TCRdb called clonotypes with MiXCR, one entry per CDR3 protein. The table records 690,000 or so distinct CDR3 sequences, under 9% of them present only once. The same sample was also used in a study of yellow fever vaccine responses in identical twins.

Sequencing was performed on PBMCs. The source of these receptors is a woman younger than 35 in good health. CDR3s include the opening cysteine and the closing phenylalanine or tryptophan. A D gene is named only where the DNA matches it firmly. Part of the rows lack a size; the others show once, few, many or a class for expanded clones.

TGCAGCGTTCTGCCAACAGGGGCGGTCTACGAGCAGTACTTC | CSVLPTGAVYEQYF | TRBD1 | TRBJ2-7 | . | TRBV29-1
TGTGCCAGCAGTTTGAAGCTAGAGACCCAGTACTTC | CASSLKLETQYF | . | TRBJ2-5 | many | TRBV12-3/TRBV12-4
TGTGCCAGCAGTGAATACCCTAGGACAGATTACGAGCAGTACTTC | CASSEYPRTDYEQYF | . | TRBJ2-7 | few | TRBV6-1
TGCAGTGCTATAAACAATGAGCAGTTCTTC | CSAINNEQFF | . | TRBJ2-1 | few | TRBV20-1
TGTGCCAGCAGTGAGGGAGGCAGAATAATCACTGAAGCTTTCTTT | CASSEGGRIITEAFF | . | TRBJ1-1 | . | TRBV25-1
TGTGCCAGCAGTTACTCTGTCCGGGACAGGGACTCCAACGAGCAGTACTTC | CASSYSVRDRDSNEQYF | TRBD1 | TRBJ2-7 | few | TRBV6-5
TGTGCCAGCAGTTTATGGGCGGGAGGGAGCACAGATACGCAGTATTTT | CASSLWAGGSTDTQYF | TRBD2 | TRBJ2-3 | many | TRBV27
TGCAGTGCTAGATTTCTCTCGGGCCCCTTGGGGGACGAGCAGTACTTC | CSARFLSGPLGDEQYF | . | TRBJ2-7 | . | TRBV20-1
TGTGCCAGCAGCCTGCGACTAGCGGATTCTCCCTCCCGTCCCTACGAGCAGTACTTC | CASSLRLADSPSRPYEQYF | . | TRBJ2-7 | many | TRBV21-1
TGTGCCAGCAGTTTCATGGGGGAGCGGGTCACAGATACGCAGTATTTT | CASSFMGERVTDTQYF | . | TRBJ2-3 | few | TRBV12-3/TRBV12-4
TGTGCCAGCAGTTCGGTAGCGGGCCTTGTAGGGGAGCAGTACTTC | CASSSVAGLVGEQYF | TRBD2 | TRBJ2-7 | . | TRBV27
TGCGCCAGCAGCCAAGGAGGGGGACAGCTTAATTCACCCCTCCACTTT | CASSQGGGQLNSPLHF | TRBD1 | TRBJ1-6 | . | TRBV4-3
TGTGCCAGCAGTTTCCGACAGGGGGGCAATCAGCCCCAGCATTTT | CASSFRQGGNQPQHF | TRBD1 | TRBJ1-5 | many | TRBV12-3/TRBV12-4